This T cell receptor beta chain was sequenced during a study of blood T cell repertoires in COVID-19. Across the whole study: T cells, B-cell-depleted T cells, or PBMCs provided the cDNA or gDNA that served as material.

As originally analysed: Reference gene primer amplification gave estimated nucleated cell counts. Here immunoSEQ multiplex PCR was the method, and the copy in TCRdb shows in-frame clones only, minus some. V and J calls and clone size are those listed in that table; D and trimming were worked out from the DNA. The profile shows around 30,000 clones, around 92% of them singletons. This CDR3 region has 15 residues. The ends lost 2 bases at V and 3 bases at J; junction bases unmatched: 3. Germline CDR1 and CDR2: LGHNA and YNFKEQ. Source material: peripheral blood. The V and J genes are TRBV4-2 and TRBJ2-2; 7 bases map to TRBD1. This clonotype was sampled from a middle-aged man with active COVID-19. CDR3 in DNA: TGTGCCAGCAGCCAAAAGGGGGCGGACACCGGGGAGCTGTTTTTT. This gives the protein CASSQKGADTGELFF.